Following are 20 T cell receptor beta chains from one sample sequenced in a study of blood T cell repertoires in COVID-19. Clones were sequenced by immunoSEQ multiplex PCR, and TCRdb holds only the in-frame ones, with some missing. The sample includes over 130,000 clones, over 65% seen only once; the top ten take 16%. What was sequenced was peripheral blood. The receptors were gathered from a man between 45 and 60 years old with acute or convalescent COVID-19.

The chain combines TRBV5-6 with TRBJ1-4, with a possible D match to TRBD1 (5 bases). V dropped 4 bases and J dropped 0 bases, with 10 bases sitting between them. This CDR3 is built from 15 residues. Germline loops: CDR1 SGHDT, CDR2 YYEEEE. The CDR3 sequence is CASSAAGATNEKLFF. Here the CDR3 DNA reads TGTGCCAGCAGCGCAGCGGGGGCAACTAATGAAAAACTGTTTTTT.

This chain uses TRBV9 with TRBJ2-3; D is uncertain. The CDR3 length is 12 residues. The germline CDR1 and CDR2 sequences are SGDLS and YYNGEE. V shed 5 bases and J shed 0 bases, with 4 bases lying between them. CDR3 amino acids: CASRSSTDTQYF. In nucleotides, the CDR3 is TGTGCCAGCAGATCTAGCACAGATACGCAGTATTTT.

This clone has only a few counts. The J gene is TRBJ1-3, the V gene TRBV27; D not resolved. The CDR3 consists of 14 residues. V was trimmed by 5 bases and J by 0 bases, leaving 8 bases between them. CDR1 is MNHEY and CDR2 is SMNVEV in the germline V gene (reference sequence). This CDR3 reads CASSPLFSGNTIYF. CDR3 DNA sequence: TGTGCCAGCAGTCCCCTATTCTCTGGAAACACCATATATTTT.

The V call is TRBV2, the J call TRBJ1-2, with 10 nucleotides matching TRBD1. J gave up 6 bases and V 6 bases, and 4 bases lay outside the gene matches. The CDR3 runs to 13 residues. Per the germline V gene, CDR1 is SNHLY and CDR2 is FYNNEI. The CDR3: CASRRDRGDGYTF. CDR3 bases: TGTGCCAGCAGGAGGGACAGGGGAGATGGCTACACCTTC. The full variable domain, with the rest looked up from reference TRBV2 and TRBJ1-2, is EPEVTQTPSHQVTQMGQEVILRCVPISNHLYFYWYRQILGQKVEFLVSFYNNEISEKSEIFDDQFSVERPDGSNFTLKIRSTKLEDSAMYFCASRRDRGDGYTFGSGTRLTVV.

The chain links TRBV9 to TRBJ2-3; 10 positions match TRBD2. With V trimmed by 3 bases and J by 6 bases, 10 bases remained unmatched. The V gene's germline CDR1 is SGDLS and CDR2 YYNGEE. This CDR3 is built from 16 residues. The CDR3 coding sequence is TGTGCCAGCAGCGCCAGCGGGGGGGCCTCAGGGGATACGCAGTATTTT. Translated: CASSASGGASGDTQYF.

The table lists this clone with a few counts. The chain is built from TRBV28 and TRBJ2-3, with 9 bases lining up with TRBD2. This CDR3 has 14 residues. CDR1 and CDR2 from the germline V gene are MDHEN and SYDVKM. The junction had 9 bases not matched to a gene; V was cut back by 10 bases and J by 4 bases. The CDR3 sequence: CATTRAGGSDTQYF. The CDR3 DNA follows: TGTGCCACCACTAGGGCGGGGGGGTCAGATACGCAGTATTTT.

The chain is built from TRBV4-2 and TRBJ2-6; D call uncertain. The CDR3 totals 19 residues. Germline V lookup: CDR1 LGHNA, CDR2 YNFKEQ. Trimming took 4 bases from V and 0 from J, leaving 19 bases between them. The CDR3 here is CASSPSIPGIGSGANVLTF. The DNA for the CDR3 is TGTGCCAGCAGCCCTTCAATCCCAGGCATAGGCTCTGGGGCCAACGTCCTGACTTTC.

The CDR3 spells CASSPDRANTEAFF. The CDR3 nucleotides read TGCGCCAGCAGCCCGGACAGGGCGAACACTGAAGCTTTCTTT. The rearrangement uses TRBV5-1 and TRBJ1-1; 8 nucleotides match TRBD1. Losses at the gene ends were 4 bases for V and 1 base for J; bases not matched to a gene: 3. Germline V lookup: CDR1 SGHRS, CDR2 YFSETQ. The CDR3 covers 14 residues. Drawing the rest from reference TRBV5-1 and TRBJ1-1, the complete variable domain is KAGVTQTPRYLIKTRGQQVTLSCSPISGHRSVSWYQQTPGQGLQFLFEYFSETQRNKGNFPGRFSGRQFSNSRSEMNVSTLELGDSALYLCASSPDRANTEAFFGQGTRLTVV.

V is TRBV10-1 and J is TRBJ2-7; no clear D gene. The CDR3 consists of 12 residues. Trimming left V 3 bases short and J 2 bases short, with 5 bases between. Germline CDR1 WNHNN, CDR2 SYGVQD (reference sequence). CDR3 coding DNA: TGCGCCAGCAGTGAAACAGCCTACGAGCAGTACTTC. Amino acid sequence: CASSETAYEQYF.

This chain connects TRBV3-1 (or the pseudogene TRBV3-2) to TRBJ1-1; a possible D gene is TRBD1 (6 bases). Germline loops: CDR1 LGHDT, CDR2 YNNKEL (reference sequence). This CDR3 has 17 amino acids. V lost 5 bases and J 1 base, leaving 20 bases between the germline ends. The CDR3: CASSATPGQNSNTEAFF. As DNA, the CDR3 is TGTGCCAGCAGCGCTACCCCCGGACAGAACTCGAACACTGAAGCTTTCTTT.

This clone occurred once. The chain combines TRBV5-1 with TRBJ1-4, with 8 bases fitting TRBD1. CDR3 length equals 14 residues. J was trimmed by 8 bases and V by 4 bases; bases with no gene match: 7. Germline CDR1 reads SGHRS; CDR2 reads YFSETQ. CDR3 residues: CASSRGQEGEKLFF. As DNA, the CDR3 is TGCGCCAGCAGCCGGGGACAGGAGGGGGAAAAACTGTTTTTT.

V usage is TRBV12-3 or TRBV12-4 and J usage is TRBJ2-5; D gene uncertain. The CDR3 covers 11 residues. The germline V and J ends were trimmed by 3 bases and 5 bases, with 4 bases remaining between them. CDR3 in DNA: TGTGCCAGCAGTTTCCGGGAGACCCAGTACTTC. It encodes CASSFRETQYF.

The rearrangement uses TRBV5-1 and TRBJ1-1, with 11 nucleotides matching TRBD1. V lost 5 bases and J lost 2; bases outside the gene matches: 5. The CDR3 has 15 amino acids. Germline CDR1 is SGHRS and CDR2 is YFSETQ. This CDR3 reads CASSPRTGGNTEAFF. In DNA, the CDR3 is TGCGCCAGCAGTCCCCGGACAGGGGGCAACACTGAAGCTTTCTTT.

The rearrangement uses TRBV5-1 and TRBJ2-5; 9 positions match TRBD1. In germline, CDR1 is SGHRS, CDR2 YFSETQ. With 4 bases clipped from V and 3 bases from J, the junction kept 4 bases outside the gene matches. The CDR3 consists of 14 residues. CDR3 residues: CASSRDRVKETQYF. The CDR3 region has the DNA TGCGCCAGCAGCCGGGACAGGGTGAAAGAGACCCAGTACTTC.

The genes are TRBV12-5 and TRBJ1-6; 8 nucleotides line up with TRBD1. Unmatched junction bases numbered 6, after V lost 1 base and J lost 7 bases. CDR1 and CDR2 from the germline V gene are LGHNT and FRNRAP. The CDR3 is 16 amino acids. The CDR3 loop reads CASGLGRTGRNSPLHF. The CDR3 coding sequence is TGTGCTAGTGGTTTGGGAAGGACAGGGCGGAATTCACCCCTCCACTTT. The variable domain in full, completed from reference TRBV12-5 and TRBJ1-6, reads DARVTQTPRHKVTEMGQEVTMRCQPILGHNTVFWYRQTMMQGLELLAYFRNRAPLDDSGMPKDRFSAEMPDATLATLKIQPSEPRDSAVYFCASGLGRTGRNSPLHFGNGTRLTVT.

This clone was found once. The chain recombines TRBV5-6 with TRBJ2-3; D is ambiguous. The CDR3 has 15 amino acids. The V gene lost 4 bases and the J gene lost 0 bases, with 12 bases spanning the gap. Germline V CDR1 and CDR2: SGHDT, YYEEEE. In nucleotides, the CDR3 is TGTGCCAGCAGCCCGAACCCCCTAAGCACAGATACGCAGTATTTT. This codes for CASSPNPLSTDTQYF.

The chain has TRBV5-4 and TRBJ1-2; 8 bases fit TRBD1. CDR1 is SGHNT and CDR2 is YYREEE in the germline V gene (reference sequence). The length of the CDR3 is 14 residues. The trim removed 2 bases at V and 10 bases at J, leaving 10 bases unmatched. For the CDR3, the DNA is TGTGCCAGCAGCTTAGGACAGGGAAGTGCGTTCTACACCTTC. This translates into CASSLGQGSAFYTF.

The chain recombines TRBV10-2 with TRBJ1-1; D remains ambiguous. V was shortened by 3 bases and J by 2 bases, with 7 bases between the two germline ends. The CDR3 extends over 13 amino acids. CDR1 and CDR2 (germline): WSHSY, SAAADI. Here the CDR3 reads CASSENTNTEAFF. As DNA, the CDR3 is TGCGCCAGCAGTGAAAATACTAACACTGAAGCTTTCTTT.

The rearrangement uses TRBV9 and TRBJ2-2; D ambiguous. The V and J ends lost 7 bases and 0 bases respectively, with 7 bases between them. The CDR3 totals 13 residues. Per germline, CDR1 SGDLS and CDR2 YYNGEE. In DNA form, the CDR3 reads TGTGCCAGCTCGTTGTCGAACACCGGGGAGCTGTTTTTT. Its protein is CASSLSNTGELFF.

The genes are TRBV6-2 or TRBV6-3 and TRBJ2-4, with 13 bases matching TRBD2. This CDR3 region has 19 residues. Germline values: CDR1 MNHEY, CDR2 SVGEGT. Losses at the gene ends were 0 bases for V and 5 bases for J; bases not matched to a gene: 10. The CDR3 DNA reads TGTGCCAGCAGTTACTCGGGGGTGACTAGCGGGGGGCCCCAAAACATTCAGTACTTC. It translates to CASSYSGVTSGGPQNIQYF.